Following are 8 T cell receptor beta chains from one sample sequenced in a study of CD8 T cells in Susac syndrome. Random hexamers were used to reverse transcribe roughly 0.5 to 1 ug of RNA. Each CDR3 protein is one row after TCRdb ran MiXCR on the immunoSEQ multiplex PCR reads. The profile shows under 250,000 distinct CDR3 sequences, around 93% of them singletons. What was sequenced was CD4+ T cells from PBMCs. The receptor source for this set is a human donor with Susac syndrome.

The rearrangement joins TRBV3-1 to TRBJ1-1; 7 bases are a match to TRBD1. The CDR3 is made up of 12 amino acids. Germline V gives CDR1 LGHDT, CDR2 YNNKEL (reference sequence). Unmatched junction bases numbered 6, after V lost 3 bases and J lost 11 bases. The CDR3, as DNA: TGTGCCAGCAGCCAGGACTCAGGGGGGGCTTTCTTT. It specifies CASSQDSGGAFF.

Notes on this clonotype: One end of the junction does not line up with germline, which may come from a read error. The CDR3 loop reads CASTLPGQANYGYTF. DNA of the CDR3: TGTGCCAGCACCTTGCCCGGACAGGCTAACTATGGCTACACCTTC. The genes are TRBV5-6 and TRBJ1-2; 7 nucleotides agree with TRBD1. Germline CDR1 and CDR2: SGHDT and YYEEEE. This CDR3 has 15 amino acids.

The chain uses TRBV20-1 and TRBJ1-5; perhaps TRBD1 as D (6 bases). Trimming took 0 bases from V and 8 from J, leaving 11 bases between them. The CDR3 runs 13 residues. The germline V gene has CDR1 DFQATT and CDR2 SNEGSKA (reference sequence). The CDR3, as DNA: TGCAGTGCTAGAGAGGGGGCGGTTGAGCCCCAGCATTTT. Its translation is CSAREGAVEPQHF.

The chain uses TRBV18 and TRBJ1-2, with D possibly TRBD1 on 6 matching bases. Trimming stripped 1 base from V and 7 bases from J, with 13 bases between. Per the germline V gene, CDR1 is KGHSH and CDR2 is LQKENI. This CDR3 has 14 residues. CDR3 nucleotide sequence: TGTGCCAGCTCACCACGGGGGGCCGAGGGTGGCTACACCTTC. It encodes CASSPRGAEGGYTF.

The chain combines TRBV6-2 or TRBV6-3 with TRBJ1-1, with 10 bases fitting TRBD1. Germline-derived CDR1 and CDR2 are MNHEY and SVGEGT. V gave up 5 bases and J gave up 0 bases; unmatched junction bases: 6. This CDR3 contains 16 residues. Here the CDR3 reads CASSGGTGVMNTEAFF. DNA for the CDR3: TGTGCCAGCAGTGGGGGGACAGGGGTCATGAACACTGAAGCTTTCTTT.

The chain joins TRBV28 to TRBJ1-2, with 8 bases identical to TRBD1. This CDR3 is built from 15 residues. V lost 8 bases to trimming and J lost 4 bases; unmatched junction nucleotides: 12. Looked up from germline, CDR1 is MDHEN and CDR2 is SYDVKM. The CDR3 bases are TGTGCCAGCCTACCAGGGGACAGGCATGCCTATGGCTACACCTTC. Amino acid sequence: CASLPGDRHAYGYTF.

The chain joins TRBV14 to TRBJ2-7; 7 bases agree with TRBD1. CDR1 is SGHDN, CDR2 FVKESK, per germline. The V segment lost 4 bases and the J segment 2 bases; nucleotides outside the gene matches: 14. The CDR3 consists of 17 residues. DNA of the CDR3: TGTGCCAGCAGCCGACTCGGGAAAGACAGGGACCCCTACGAGCAGTACTTC. Its protein product is CASSRLGKDRDPYEQYF.

The V gene is TRBV18, the J gene TRBJ2-3, with D maybe TRBD1 (5 bases). The CDR3 runs to 13 residues. Deletions cut 3 bases from V and 9 bases from J, with 13 bases between. CDR1 and CDR2 (germline): KGHSH, LQKENI. The CDR3 region is CASSPRTRSTQYF. The DNA for the CDR3 is TGTGCCAGCTCACCCCGGACACGGAGCACGCAGTATTTT.